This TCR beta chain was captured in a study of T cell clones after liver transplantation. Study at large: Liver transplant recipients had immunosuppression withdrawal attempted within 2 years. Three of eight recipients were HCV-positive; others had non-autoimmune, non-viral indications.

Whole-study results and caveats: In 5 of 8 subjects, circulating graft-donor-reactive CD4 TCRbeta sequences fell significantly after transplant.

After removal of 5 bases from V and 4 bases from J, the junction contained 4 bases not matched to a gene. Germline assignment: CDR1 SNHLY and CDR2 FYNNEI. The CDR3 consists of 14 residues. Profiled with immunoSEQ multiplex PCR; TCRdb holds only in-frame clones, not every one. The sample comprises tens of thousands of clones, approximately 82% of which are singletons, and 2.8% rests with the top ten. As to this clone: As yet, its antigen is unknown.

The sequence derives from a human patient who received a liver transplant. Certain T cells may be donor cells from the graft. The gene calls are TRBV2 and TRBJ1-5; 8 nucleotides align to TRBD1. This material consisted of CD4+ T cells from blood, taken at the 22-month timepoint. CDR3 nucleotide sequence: TGTGCCAGCAGTAACAGGGGGAGGAATCAGCCCCAGCATTTT. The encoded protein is CASSNRGRNQPQHF.